These T cell receptor beta chains were read from a single sample in a study of control samples from healthy donors and cancer patients. The table came from immunoSEQ multiplex PCR; TCRdb's copy has only in-frame clones and leaves some out. This sample yields about 170,000 clones, of which 91% are seen a single time; 1.5% belongs to the top ten. Sequences were obtained from blood. The receptors were gathered from a woman in her twenties or thirties in good health. Both conserved end residues are part of each CDR3. The D gene is left open where the match is weak. Size values are once, few and many counts, or a class for expanded clones, and some rows have none.

TRBJ2-7 | TRBV18 | . | . | TGTGCCAGCTCACCACACCGCCCCTACGAGCAGTACTTC | CASSPHRPYEQYF
TRBJ1-2 | TRBV19 | . | TRBD1 | TGTGCCAGTAGTGACAGGGGCACCGACTATGGCTACACCTTC | CASSDRGTDYGYTF
TRBJ1-6 | TRBV13 | . | TRBD1 | TGTGCCAGCAGCATAGGACAGGGGGCGAGTTCACCCCTCCACTTT | CASSIGQGASSPLHF
TRBJ2-5 | TRBV28 | . | TRBD2 | TGTGCCAGCAGTTTATCCCCTAGCGGGAGGGCTGAGACCCAGTACTTC | CASSLSPSGRAETQYF
TRBJ1-1 | TRBV11-2 | once | . | TGTGCCAGCAGCCCAGACAGGTCTGAAGCTTTCTTT | CASSPDRSEAFF
TRBJ1-5 | TRBV6-5 | . | . | TGTGCCAGCATGGGGGGCAGCAATCAGCCCCAGCATTTT | CASMGGSNQPQHF
TRBJ1-5 | TRBV12-3/TRBV12-4 | . | . | TGTGCCAGCAGTTCCGGAAATCAGCCCCAGCATTTT | CASSSGNQPQHF
TRBJ1-4 | TRBV24-1 | . | . | TGTGCCACCAGTGATTTGGGGAGGGTTGCAACTAATGAAAAACTGTTTTTT | CATSDLGRVATNEKLFF
TRBJ2-1 | TRBV6-5 | . | TRBD2 | TGTGCCAGCAGTTCCCGACTAGCGACTTCCTACAATGAGCAGTTCTTC | CASSSRLATSYNEQFF
TRBJ2-3 | TRBV25-1 | . | TRBD2 | TGTGCCAGCAGTGGAGACGCTTTAGCGGGAGGGACAGATACGCAGTATTTT | CASSGDALAGGTDTQYF
TRBJ2-5 | TRBV19 | . | . | TGTGCCAGTAGTATCGGGTTACAAGAGACCCAGTACTTC | CASSIGLQETQYF
TRBJ2-2 | TRBV2 | . | . | TGTGCCAGCAGTCAGCTACCGGGAGCCACCGGGGAGCTGTTTTTT | CASSQLPGATGELFF
TRBJ2-1 | TRBV7-9 | . | TRBD1 | TGTGCCAGCAGCTTAGCGGACAGGGTCGGGGGCAATGAGCAGTTCTTC | CASSLADRVGGNEQFF
TRBJ1-2 | TRBV10-2 | few | TRBD1 | TGCGCCAGCAGACTACAGGGGGCTAGCTATGGCTACACCTTC | CASRLQGASYGYTF
TRBJ1-3 | TRBV4-3 | . | TRBD1 | TGCGCCAGCAGCCAGAATTGGGACAGGGCCTCTGGAAACACCATATATTTT | CASSQNWDRASGNTIYF
TRBJ1-1 | TRBV3-1/TRBV3-2 | . | TRBD1 | TGTGCCAGCAGCCAAGACGTCGCAGGGGGCCTGAACACTGAAGCTTTCTTT | CASSQDVAGGLNTEAFF
TRBJ1-5 | TRBV5-4 | . | . | TGTGCCAGCAGCCGGGACCTCAATCAGCCCCAGCATTTT | CASSRDLNQPQHF
TRBJ2-1 | TRBV3-1/TRBV3-2 | . | . | TGTGCCAGCAGCCAAGCCGCCACCTACTACAATGAGCAGTTCTTC | CASSQAATYYNEQFF
TRBJ1-6 | TRBV30 | . | . | TGTGCCTGGAATAGGGGTGGTAATTCACCCCTCCACTTT | CAWNRGGNSPLHF
TRBJ2-2 | TRBV10-2 | . | . | TGCGCCAGCAGAAGGGACGGCACCGGGGAGCTGTTTTTT | CASRRDGTGELFF
TRBJ2-1 | TRBV6-5 | once | TRBD1 | TGTGCCAGCAGTTACAGGGGGCGCGATGAGCAGTTCTTC | CASSYRGRDEQFF
TRBJ1-1 | TRBV30 | once | . | TGTGCCTGGAGTGGCGGGGGCGCGGGCACTGAAGCTTTCTTT | CAWSGGGAGTEAFF
TRBJ2-1 | TRBV12-5 | . | TRBD1 | TGTGCTAGTGGACCAGGACAGGGTCGGTATTATGAGCAGTTCTTC | CASGPGQGRYYEQFF
TRBJ1-1 | TRBV4-2 | many | . | TGTGCCAGCAGCCAAGATGTGGTAGAGTCCCTGAACACTGAAGCTTTCTTT | CASSQDVVESLNTEAFF
TRBJ1-2 | TRBV7-9 | . | TRBD1 | TGTGCCAGCAGCCGGACAGGGCCTAACTATGGCTACACCTTC | CASSRTGPNYGYTF
TRBJ1-5 | TRBV2 | . | . | TGTGCCAGCAGTGAAAAGGGAAGTCAGCCCCAGCATTTT | CASSEKGSQPQHF